One sample yielded the 9 T cell receptor beta chains listed below, sequenced in a study of T cell responses to AZD1222 COVID-19 vaccine. Repertoires were generated with immunoSEQ multiplex PCR, while TCRdb's copy carries only in-frame clones and drops some. The data contain about 130,000 clones, 80% to 90% of them singletons. This sample comprised peripheral blood, obtained on day 0 of AZD1222 vaccination. These receptors originate from an adult in good health.

This chain links TRBV6-5 with TRBJ1-1, with 7 bases fitting TRBD1. The CDR3 has 15 amino acids. Germline V gene sequence: CDR1 MNHEY, CDR2 SVGAGI. Trimming at V came to 5 bases and at J to 5 bases, leaving 11 bases not matched to a gene. The CDR3 DNA reads as TGTGCCAGCAGTAACCACAGGGGAGGGCGGACTGAAGCTTTCTTT. This codes for CASSNHRGGRTEAFF.

The gene calls are TRBV19 and TRBJ2-3; TRBD2 matches 10 bases. Trimming cost V 2 bases and J 6 bases; bases outside gene matches: 5. The CDR3 is made up of 15 amino acids. Germline CDR1 reads LNHDA; CDR2 reads SQIVND (reference sequence). CDR3 residues: CASSISGGAKDTQYF. CDR3 coding DNA: TGTGCCAGTAGTATAAGCGGGGGGGCCAAGGATACGCAGTATTTT.

V gene TRBV5-4 combines with J gene TRBJ1-2, with 7 bases lining up with TRBD1. This CDR3 is 15 amino acids long. The germline V gene has CDR1 SGHNT and CDR2 YYREEE (reference sequence). After removal of 4 bases from V and 4 bases from J, the junction contained 10 bases not matched to a gene. The CDR3, as DNA: TGTGCCAGCAGCCCAGGGACAGAGATTGGCTATGGCTACACCTTC. This sequence encodes CASSPGTEIGYGYTF.

The gene calls are TRBV6-5 and TRBJ1-2, with D unresolved. The ends were cut back, 5 bases at V and 3 bases at J, with 10 bases in the middle. This CDR3 has 13 residues. CDR1 and CDR2 from the germline V gene are MNHEY and SVGAGI. This CDR3 reads CASSRTEDYGYTF. In DNA form, the CDR3 reads TGTGCCAGCAGTAGGACGGAGGACTATGGCTACACCTTC.

The V and J genes are TRBV18 and TRBJ1-2; possible D gene TRBD1, 6 bases. Germline V gene data show CDR1 as KGHSH and CDR2 as LQKENI. The CDR3 loop spans 15 amino acids. Trimming took off 2 bases at V and 6 bases at J, with 16 bases between the two ends. The DNA for the CDR3 is TGTGCCAGCTCACCAGGGGGCCTCAGGAGCGATGGCTACACCTTC. Residues: CASSPGGLRSDGYTF. Full variable domain (outside the CDR3, taken from reference TRBV18 and TRBJ1-2): NAGVMQNPRHLVRRRGQEARLRCSPMKGHSHVYWYRQLPEEGLKFMVYLQKENIIDESGMPKERFSAEFPKEGPSILRIQQVVRGDSAAYFCASSPGGLRSDGYTFGSGTRLTVV.

This chain connects TRBV4-2 to TRBJ1-1, with D possibly TRBD1 on 5 matching bases. Per germline, CDR1 LGHNA and CDR2 YNFKEQ. Between the trimmed V and J ends, which lost 4 bases and 11 bases, there was a span of 11 bases. This CDR3 comprises 11 residues. The CDR3 coding sequence is TGTGCCAGCAGCCCCGGGGGACGGGCTTTCTTT. This encodes CASSPGGRAFF.

V is TRBV5-1 and J is TRBJ2-1, with D hard to call. CDR1 and CDR2 from the germline V gene are SGHRS and YFSETQ. Between the trimmed V and J ends, which lost 0 bases and 1 base, there was a span of 8 bases. The CDR3 covers 15 residues. In nucleotides, the CDR3 is TGCGCCAGCAGCTTGGAAGAAGGGTCCTACAATGAGCAGTTCTTC. Protein product: CASSLEEGSYNEQFF.

This chain links TRBV9 with TRBJ1-1, with 7 bases identical to TRBD1. Germline values: CDR1 SGDLS, CDR2 YYNGEE. V was clipped by 0 bases and J by 1 base; unmatched bases: 3. CDR3 size: 15 residues. CDR3 sequence: CASSVGGQRNTEAFF. The DNA of the CDR3 is TGTGCCAGCAGCGTAGGGGGACAGCGGAACACTGAAGCTTTCTTT. The entire variable domain, with the rest obtained from reference TRBV9 and TRBJ1-1, is as follows: DSGVTQTPKHLITATGQRVTLRCSPRSGDLSVYWYQQSLDQGLQFLIQYYNGEERAKGNILERFSAQQFPDLHSELNLSSLELGDSALYFCASSVGGQRNTEAFFGQGTRLTVV.

V gene TRBV19 combines with J gene TRBJ1-1, with D hard to call. The CDR3 length is 12 residues. Trimming took off 2 bases at V and 7 bases at J, with 8 bases between the two ends. Germline V CDR1 and CDR2: LNHDA, SQIVND (reference sequence). The CDR3 reads CASSIIRGEAFF. CDR3 DNA: TGTGCCAGTAGTATAATTCGGGGTGAAGCTTTCTTT.